This section outlines one TCR beta chain sequence together with its context. This sample was taken from a study of blood T cell repertoires in COVID-19. Study as a whole: Material from acute and convalescent COVID-19 was sourced from the United States, Italy and Spain. Sample material is recorded as cDNA or gDNA derived from T cells, B-cell-depleted T cells, or PBMCs.

CDR3 length equals 12 residues. Trimming removed 3 bases from V and 7 bases from J, with 7 bases in between. The germline V gene encodes CDR1 LNHDA and CDR2 SQIVND (reference sequence). The authors' processing: Nucleated cell number was recorded as an estimate derived from reference gene primer amplification. Produced via immunoSEQ multiplex PCR; TCRdb's table is partial and in-frame only. V, J and clone size derive from that table, while D and trimming were established from the DNA sequence. The table has more than 85,000 clones, over 75% seen once; the top ten hold 5.5% to 8.5%. This clonotype was sampled from a woman aged 45-65 years with acute or convalescent COVID-19. The chain combines TRBV19 with TRBJ1-3; D gene ambiguous. Material: peripheral blood. CDR3 sequence: CASSMVANTIYF. Here the CDR3 DNA reads TGTGCCAGTAGTATGGTCGCGAACACCATATATTTT.